Listed below are T cell receptor beta chains from one sample, sequenced in a study of cytomegalovirus exposure and HLA in healthy donors. The table came from immunoSEQ multiplex PCR; TCRdb's copy has only in-frame clones and leaves some out. This sample has 180,000 or so clones, with over 60% found just once. Sequences were obtained from PBMCs. The receptor source for this set is a man in his fifties in good health and CMV-seropositive. CDR3s include the opening cysteine and the closing phenylalanine or tryptophan. D genes are given only for firm matches. Clone size is given for some rows only: seen once, a few or many times, or a class if the clone is expanded.

J gene | V gene | clone size | D gene | CDR3 protein | CDR3 DNA
TRBJ1-1 | TRBV6-5 | - | TRBD1 | CASSSPGTGLTEAFF | TGTGCCAGCAGTTCCCCAGGGACAGGGCTGACTGAAGCTTTCTTT
TRBJ2-5 | TRBV12-5 | few | - | CASGLSGTLKQETQYF | TGTGCTAGTGGTTTGAGCGGGACACTAAAACAAGAGACCCAGTACTTC
TRBJ2-5 | TRBV4-1 | once | - | CASSPLRGGNKETQYF | TGCGCCAGCAGCCCACTAAGGGGGGGGAACAAAGAGACCCAGTACTTC
TRBJ1-2 | TRBV28 | - | TRBD1 | CANQDRVYGYTF | TGTGCCAACCAAGACAGGGTTTATGGCTACACCTTC
TRBJ1-1 | TRBV11-2 | - | - | CASSSGGGGYTEAFF | TGTGCCAGCAGTTCCGGGGGGGGCGGTTACACTGAAGCTTTCTTT
TRBJ1-2 | TRBV27 | - | - | CASSLSGPPDSRYGYTF | TGTGCCAGCAGTTTATCTGGCCCCCCCGACAGCCGCTATGGCTACACCTTC
TRBJ2-1 | TRBV6-1 | - | - | CASSQRGGYNEQFF | TGTGCCAGCAGTCAAAGGGGGGGCTACAATGAGCAGTTCTTC
TRBJ1-3 | TRBV6-5 | - | - | CASSYDSVTGNTIYF | TGTGCCAGCAGTTACGACAGCGTTACTGGAAACACCATATATTTT
TRBJ1-2 | TRBV19 | - | TRBD1 | CASSIAGGHYGYTF | TGTGCCAGTAGTATAGCAGGGGGGCACTATGGCTACACCTTC
TRBJ2-3 | TRBV7-3 | - | - | CASSPGVRTSTDTQYF | TGTGCCAGCAGCCCCGGGGTCAGAACTAGCACAGATACGCAGTATTTT
TRBJ1-1 | TRBV9 | - | TRBD1 | CASSEGTGGTEAFF | TGTGCCAGCAGCGAGGGGACAGGGGGGACTGAAGCTTTCTTT
TRBJ1-1 | TRBV5-6 | - | - | CASSLDKPIYRVTEAFF | TGTGCCAGCAGCTTGGATAAGCCGATCTACAGGGTTACTGAAGCTTTCTTT
TRBJ1-3 | TRBV4-1 | once | - | CASSQEGNRANTIYF | TGCGCCAGCAGCCAAGAGGGTAACAGAGCAAACACCATATATTTT
TRBJ1-2 | TRBV15 | - | TRBD1 | CATSGDGTDANYGYTF | TGTGCCACCAGCGGGGACGGGACAGATGCTAACTATGGCTACACCTTC
TRBJ1-2 | TRBV6-5 | - | TRBD1 | CASRSTGEPVYGYTF | TGTGCCAGCAGATCGACAGGGGAGCCCGTCTATGGCTACACCTTC
TRBJ1-2 | TRBV13 | - | TRBD1 | CASSPRTGETLDGYTF | TGTGCCAGCAGCCCTCGGACAGGGGAAACCCTCGATGGCTACACCTTC
TRBJ2-2 | TRBV6-1 | - | TRBD2 | CASSETGGTGELFF | TGTGCCAGCAGTGAAACCGGGGGGACCGGGGAGCTGTTTTTT
TRBJ2-2 | TRBV4-1 | - | TRBD2 | CASSQPSGGANTGELFF | TGCGCCAGCAGCCAGCCTAGCGGGGGCGCGAACACCGGGGAGCTGTTTTTT
TRBJ2-3 | TRBV2 | - | TRBD1 | CASSVTGGAWIDTQYF | TGTGCCAGCAGTGTTACAGGGGGCGCTTGGATAGATACGCAGTATTTT
TRBJ1-2 | TRBV28 | - | TRBD1 | CASIQGGQGGYGYTF | TGTGCCAGCATTCAGGGGGGACAGGGGGGGTATGGCTACACCTTC
TRBJ2-5 | TRBV11-2 | - | TRBD2 | CASSPGTSGGAAETQYF | TGTGCCAGCAGCCCGGGGACTAGCGGGGGGGCCGCAGAGACCCAGTACTTC
TRBJ2-3 | TRBV27 | - | - | CASRRGGTDTQYF | TGTGCCAGCCGCAGGGGCGGCACAGATACGCAGTATTTT
TRBJ1-6 | TRBV4-1 | few | TRBD1 | CASSQLGQGDSPLHF | TGCGCCAGCAGCCAATTGGGACAGGGGGATTCACCCCTCCACTTT
TRBJ2-3 | TRBV28 | - | - | CASSRGGDSDTQYF | TGTGCCAGCAGTCGAGGGGGGGACTCAGATACGCAGTATTTT
TRBJ1-2 | TRBV2 | - | TRBD1 | CASNSAMTGHGYTF | TGTGCCAGCAACTCTGCAATGACAGGGCACGGCTACACCTTC
TRBJ1-1 | TRBV5-6 | - | - | CASSLGPQQGGTEAFF | TGTGCCAGCAGCTTGGGCCCCCAGCAGGGAGGCACTGAAGCTTTCTTT
TRBJ1-1 | TRBV7-8 | - | TRBD1 | CASSPQGQLNTEAFF | TGTGCCAGCAGCCCGCAGGGACAGCTGAACACTGAAGCTTTCTTT
TRBJ1-1 | TRBV9 | - | - | CASSGGGIGDSNTEAFF | TGTGCCAGCAGCGGGGGGGGGATTGGGGACTCAAACACTGAAGCTTTCTTT
TRBJ1-2 | TRBV2 | few | - | CASSEGRNGYTF | TGTGCCAGCAGTGAGGGGCGGAATGGCTACACCTTC
TRBJ1-1 | TRBV19 | - | - | CASSFGGRTEAFF | TGTGCCAGTAGTTTCGGGGGGCGGACTGAAGCTTTCTTT
TRBJ1-1 | TRBV14 | - | - | CASSHGPINREGTEAFF | TGTGCCAGCAGCCACGGCCCAATAAACAGGGAAGGAACTGAAGCTTTCTTT
TRBJ2-1 | TRBV7-8 | - | TRBD1 | CASSSYDRDDNEQFF | TGTGCCAGCAGCTCCTACGACAGGGACGACAATGAGCAGTTCTTC
TRBJ1-1 | TRBV28 | - | TRBD1 | CASSLSQGVTEAFF | TGTGCCAGCAGTTTATCACAGGGGGTTACTGAAGCTTTCTTT
TRBJ2-1 | TRBV19 | - | TRBD2 | CASSWAGEHDEQFF | TGTGCCAGTAGTTGGGCGGGGGAACACGATGAGCAGTTCTTC
TRBJ1-3 | TRBV18 | - | - | CASSQIPTGSGNTIYF | TGTGCCAGCTCCCAAATCCCGACGGGCTCTGGAAACACCATATATTTT
TRBJ1-1 | TRBV6-5 | few | TRBD1 | CASRGDRGQVTEAFF | TGTGCCAGCAGGGGGGACAGGGGACAGGTTACTGAAGCTTTCTTT
TRBJ2-1 | TRBV4-1 | - | TRBD2 | CASSIEPSGEQFF | TGCGCCAGCAGCATAGAGCCTAGCGGTGAGCAGTTCTTC
TRBJ1-5 | TRBV28 | - | TRBD1 | CASRTGRHQPQHF | TGTGCCAGCAGGACAGGGCGGCATCAGCCCCAGCATTTT
TRBJ1-1 | TRBV18 | - | TRBD1 | CASSPATGGTLLNTEAFF | TGTGCCAGCTCACCCGCGACAGGGGGAACCCTTTTGAACACTGAAGCTTTCTTT
TRBJ1-2 | TRBV29-1 | - | - | CSVEDRYGYTF | TGCAGCGTTGAAGATCGGTATGGCTACACCTTC
TRBJ2-5 | TRBV19 | - | - | CASSIDYGFRGQETQYF | TGTGCCAGTAGTATAGATTACGGATTTCGGGGGCAAGAGACCCAGTACTTC
TRBJ2-7 | TRBV9 | - | TRBD1 | CASSVDRVLDEQYF | TGTGCCAGCAGCGTCGACAGGGTTCTCGACGAGCAGTACTTC
TRBJ1-6 | TRBV5-6 | - | - | CASSLYQIYNSPLHF | TGTGCCAGCAGCTTGTACCAGATTTATAATTCACCCCTCCACTTT
TRBJ2-3 | TRBV5-6 | - | - | CASSLEGRGYRTDTQYF | TGTGCCAGCAGCTTGGAAGGCAGGGGATATAGGACAGATACGCAGTATTTT
TRBJ1-5 | TRBV28 | - | - | CASSSKAFTGIYSNQPQHF | TGTGCCAGCAGTTCTAAGGCCTTTACAGGGATCTATAGCAATCAGCCCCAGCATTTT
TRBJ1-2 | TRBV29-1 | - | TRBD1 | CSEVRGPGGYTF | TGCAGCGAAGTGAGGGGGCCTGGTGGCTACACCTTC